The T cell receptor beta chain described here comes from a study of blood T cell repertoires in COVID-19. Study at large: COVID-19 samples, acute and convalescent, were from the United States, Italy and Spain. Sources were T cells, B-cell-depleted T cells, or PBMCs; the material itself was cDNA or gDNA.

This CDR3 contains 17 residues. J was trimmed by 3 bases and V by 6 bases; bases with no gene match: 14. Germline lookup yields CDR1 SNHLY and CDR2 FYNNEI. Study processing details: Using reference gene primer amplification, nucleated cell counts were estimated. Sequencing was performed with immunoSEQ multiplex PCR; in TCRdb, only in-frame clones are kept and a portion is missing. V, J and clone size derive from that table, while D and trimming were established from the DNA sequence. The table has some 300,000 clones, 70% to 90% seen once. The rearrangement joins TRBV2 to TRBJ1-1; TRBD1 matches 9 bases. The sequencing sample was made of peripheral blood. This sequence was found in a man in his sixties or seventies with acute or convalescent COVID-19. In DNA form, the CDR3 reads TGTGCCAGCAGGAAACAGGGGGCGGCGACGCGGGACACTGAAGCTTTCTTT. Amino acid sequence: CASRKQGAATRDTEAFF.